These T cell receptor beta chains were read from a single sample in a study of Ad26.COV2.S vaccination and SARS-CoV-2 variants. Clones were sequenced by immunoSEQ multiplex PCR, and TCRdb holds only the in-frame ones, with some missing. The data contain about 350,000 clones, approximately 85% of them singletons. This specimen was peripheral blood, taken in a trial of Ad26.COV2.S vaccine versus placebo. The receptors were sampled from a person aged 18-65 years who received the Ad26.COV2.S COVID-19 vaccine or a placebo. CDR3s include the opening cysteine and the closing phenylalanine or tryptophan. A D gene is named only where the DNA matches it firmly. The size of a clone is reported for some rows only, either as once, few or many, or as a class for expanded clones.

>15|TRBJ2-2|.|once|TRBV4-1
CASSQGTFYTGELFF
TGCGCCAGCAGCCAAGGGACCTTTTACACTGGGGAGCTGTTTTTT
>14|TRBJ2-5|.|.|TRBV5-1
CASNLLEGRETQYF
TGCGCCAGCAACTTATTAGAAGGGAGAGAGACCCAGTACTTC
>14|TRBJ2-1|TRBD2|.|TRBV6-2/TRBV6-3
CASSWTSGANEQFF
TGTGCCAGCAGTTGGACTAGCGGAGCCAATGAGCAGTTCTTC
>15|TRBJ2-5|TRBD1|.|TRBV28
CASSSGDRPPKTQYF
TGTGCCAGCAGTTCGGGGGACAGGCCTCCGAAGACCCAGTACTTC
>15|TRBJ1-4|.|few|TRBV9
CASSVEGRSNEKLFF
TGTGCCAGCAGCGTCGAGGGGAGATCTAATGAAAAACTGTTTTTT
>14|TRBJ1-2|.|.|TRBV9
CASSVARAGAGYTF
TGTGCCAGCAGCGTAGCCCGAGCAGGGGCTGGCTACACCTTC
>15|TRBJ2-3|TRBD2|.|TRBV14
CASSPKSGGTDTQYF
TGTGCCAGCAGCCCGAAGAGCGGGGGCACAGATACGCAGTATTTT
>17|TRBJ2-1|TRBD2|.|TRBV11-2
CASSLPKAGDSYNEQFF
TGTGCCAGCAGCTTACCCAAGGCGGGGGACTCCTACAATGAGCAGTTCTTC
>15|TRBJ2-1|.|.|TRBV5-6
CASSLVVTTYNEQFF
TGTGCCAGCAGCTTGGTGGTGACTACATACAATGAGCAGTTCTTC
>14|TRBJ2-1|TRBD2|.|TRBV2
CASRGLGHYNEQFF
TGTGCCAGCAGGGGACTAGGTCACTACAATGAGCAGTTCTTC
>14|TRBJ1-2|.|.|TRBV6-5
CASSYGMEDYGYTF
TGTGCCAGCAGTTACGGTATGGAAGACTATGGCTACACCTTC
>15|TRBJ1-4|.|.|TRBV9
CASSRRTATNEKLFF
TGTGCCAGCAGTAGAAGGACAGCAACTAATGAAAAACTGTTTTTT
>16|TRBJ1-4|.|once|TRBV7-9
CASSPRQATVHEKLFF
TGTGCCAGCAGCCCCCGACAGGCAACAGTTCACGAAAAACTGTTTTTT
>14|TRBJ2-1|TRBD1|.|TRBV18
CASLRQGGNNEQFF
TGTGCCAGCCTACGACAGGGGGGGAACAATGAGCAGTTCTTC
>15|TRBJ1-2|TRBD1|once|TRBV7-6
CASSLVRGQGRGYTF
TGTGCCAGCAGCTTAGTGCGCGGACAGGGGCGCGGCTACACCTTC
>14|TRBJ2-2|.|.|TRBV18
CASSRYGDVGELFF
TGTGCCAGCTCACGGTATGGGGACGTCGGGGAGCTGTTTTTT
>16|TRBJ1-4|.|.|TRBV2
CASSPEETKGYGKLFF
TGTGCCAGCAGCCCCGAGGAGACCAAGGGATACGGTAAACTGTTTTTT
>12|TRBJ1-1|.|once|TRBV7-9
CASSLDEGEAFF
TGTGCCAGCAGCTTAGATGAGGGTGAGGCTTTCTTT
>13|TRBJ1-4|.|few|TRBV2
CASKRGTDEKLFF
TGTGCCAGCAAAAGGGGAACTGATGAAAAACTGTTTTTT
>17|TRBJ2-5|.|.|TRBV15
CATSGLPMRYLSETQYF
TGTGCCACCAGCGGACTTCCGATGCGGTATCTTAGTGAGACCCAGTACTTC
>16|TRBJ2-4|TRBD1|once|TRBV10-3
CAISRTGGSAKNIQYF
TGTGCCATCAGTAGGACAGGGGGCTCCGCCAAAAACATTCAGTACTTC
>11|TRBJ2-7|.|.|TRBV12-3/TRBV12-4
CASSRQYEQYF
TGTGCCAGCAGTCGACAGTACGAGCAGTACTTC
>14|TRBJ2-1|.|once|TRBV27
CASSFQGLGNEQFF
TGTGCCAGCAGTTTTCAGGGGCTGGGGAATGAGCAGTTCTTC
>14|TRBJ2-2|.|.|TRBV9
CASSVVGRPGELFF
TGTGCCAGCAGCGTAGTCGGGCGTCCCGGGGAGCTGTTTTTT
>13|TRBJ2-5|.|.|TRBV12-3/TRBV12-4
CASSLEGRKTQYF
TGTGCCAGCAGTTTGGAGGGTCGGAAGACCCAGTACTTC
>13|TRBJ1-1|.|.|TRBV19
CASSIDRSTEAFF
TGTGCCAGTAGTATAGACCGCAGCACTGAAGCTTTCTTT
>14|TRBJ2-7|.|.|TRBV7-7
CASSLERGSYEQYF
TGTGCCAGCAGCTTAGAACGGGGCTCCTACGAGCAGTACTTC
>14|TRBJ1-5|TRBD1|.|TRBV7-9
CASSSSGGDQPQHF
TGTGCCAGCAGCTCTTCAGGGGGCGATCAGCCCCAGCATTTT
>13|TRBJ1-2|.|few|TRBV6-2/TRBV6-3
CASSTDAHYGYTF
TGTGCCAGCAGCACGGACGCCCACTATGGCTACACCTTC
>15|TRBJ2-7|TRBD1|once|TRBV7-2
CASRPGQGAGYEQYF
TGTGCCAGCAGACCAGGACAGGGGGCGGGCTACGAGCAGTACTTC
>13|TRBJ2-3|.|.|TRBV27
CASRPLERITQYF
TGTGCCAGCAGACCCCTCGAACGAATTACGCAGTATTTT
>15|TRBJ1-2|.|.|TRBV10-3
CAISESGGFRSGYTF
TGTGCCATCAGTGAGTCGGGGGGTTTTAGGAGTGGCTACACCTTC
>12|TRBJ2-7|TRBD2|.|TRBV6-5
CASSLGLGEQYF
TGTGCCAGCAGTTTAGGACTAGGCGAGCAGTACTTC
>13|TRBJ2-1|.|.|TRBV5-1
CASSLGGYNEQFF
TGCGCCAGCAGCTTGGGGGGTTACAATGAGCAGTTCTTC
>15|TRBJ2-7|.|.|TRBV6-5
CASSYSRSGVYEQYF
TGTGCCAGCAGTTACTCGAGATCAGGGGTTTACGAGCAGTACTTC
>16|TRBJ1-2|TRBD1|once|TRBV11-2
CASSSPMDRGYYGYTF
TGTGCCAGCAGCTCCCCCATGGACAGGGGGTACTATGGCTACACCTTC
>16|TRBJ1-4|.|.|TRBV2
CASSGGRPPTNEKLFF
TGTGCCAGCAGTGGAGGCAGACCACCAACTAATGAAAAACTGTTTTTT
>16|TRBJ2-1|.|.|TRBV27
CASSLLLGAENNEQFF
TGTGCCAGCAGTTTGCTTCTGGGGGCCGAGAACAATGAGCAGTTCTTC
>14|TRBJ2-7|.|.|TRBV6-1
CASSDGGSTYEQYF
TGTGCCAGCAGTGATGGGGGATCGACCTACGAGCAGTACTTC
>16|TRBJ2-4|.|.|TRBV28
CASSRSRLEITNIQYF
TGTGCCAGCAGTCGATCCCGACTAGAGATTACAAACATTCAGTACTTC
>13|TRBJ1-5|.|.|TRBV6-5
CASTAQPNQPQHF
TGTGCCAGCACCGCGCAGCCAAATCAGCCCCAGCATTTT
>12|TRBJ2-2|.|.|TRBV27
CASRANTGELFF
TGTGCCAGCAGGGCGAACACCGGGGAGCTGTTTTTT